Listed below are T cell receptor beta chains from one sample, sequenced in a study of monozygotic twins with inflammatory bowel disease. TCRdb reprocessed the 5' RACE reads and reports one entry per CDR3 protein, with no DNA. This table holds roughly 200,000 distinct CDR3 sequences. The sample comprised blood. All receptors come from a human donor with ulcerative colitis or Crohn's disease, or a healthy co-twin of an affected twin (not recorded which). Each CDR3 is given with its conserved first and last residue.

j_call v_call cdr3_aa
TRBJ2-3 TRBV7-9 CASSSIAGGGTDTQYF
TRBJ2-1 TRBV6-5 CASTPGGEDEQFF
TRBJ2-5 TRBV12-3/TRBV12-4 CASSLAGGQETQYF
TRBJ2-3 TRBV12-3/TRBV12-4 CASSPGSRATNTDTQYF
TRBJ1-2 TRBV6-2/TRBV6-3 CASSYATGMKGYTF
TRBJ1-1 TRBV5-1 CASSLAPGDTEAFF
TRBJ1-2 TRBV7-2 CASRDGTVYGYTF
TRBJ2-4 TRBV12-3/TRBV12-4 CASSPTGTVAKNIQYF
TRBJ1-2 TRBV6-1 CASSAIPLGPKGRGYTF
TRBJ1-1 TRBV28 CASSLSWTEAFF
TRBJ2-1 TRBV5-4 CASSLRTGGEQFF
TRBJ1-1 TRBV5-1 CASSIQTVNTEAFF
TRBJ2-2 TRBV19 CASSSSGGAVGELFF
TRBJ1-1 TRBV6-1 CASSGTGLVAFF
TRBJ1-1 TRBV5-1 CASSLGGGQVILEAFF
TRBJ1-5 TRBV20-1 CSADRASSNQPQHF
TRBJ2-2 TRBV7-2 CASSPRVASNTGELFF
TRBJ1-2 TRBV5-1 CASSLTTGKSYGYTF
TRBJ2-2 TRBV25-1 CASSEYMKGPGGAPGELFF
TRBJ1-2 TRBV6-5 CASSYLIGQGANGYTF